This TCR beta chain stems from a study of shared T cell receptors in the human thymus. In its sample, this clone was seen once. Germline V gene lookup returns CDR1 SGHNT and CDR2 YYREEE (reference sequence). The V end was cut by 1 base, the J end by 5 bases, with 16 bases between. The CDR3 loop spans 16 amino acids. Measured with immunoSEQ multiplex PCR; TCRdb has only the in-frame clones, and not every one. The sample holds 500,000 to 850,000 clones; around 87% are singletons and the top ten take more than 0.009%. Another study also made use of these data, one on human thymus T cells. From that study: It was from resections taken during corrective heart surgery that the thymus tissue came. Thymic and blood repertoires appeared to show biased V and J gene usage.

The sequence derives from a boy in the first two years of life with a congenital heart defect. The sample taken for sequencing was thymocytes. The gene calls are TRBV5-4 and TRBJ2-1; TRBD1 is a possible D gene (7 bases). The CDR3 loop reads CASSLTGAAGHNEQFF. As DNA, the CDR3 is TGTGCCAGCAGCTTGACAGGGGCGGCGGGACACAATGAGCAGTTCTTC.